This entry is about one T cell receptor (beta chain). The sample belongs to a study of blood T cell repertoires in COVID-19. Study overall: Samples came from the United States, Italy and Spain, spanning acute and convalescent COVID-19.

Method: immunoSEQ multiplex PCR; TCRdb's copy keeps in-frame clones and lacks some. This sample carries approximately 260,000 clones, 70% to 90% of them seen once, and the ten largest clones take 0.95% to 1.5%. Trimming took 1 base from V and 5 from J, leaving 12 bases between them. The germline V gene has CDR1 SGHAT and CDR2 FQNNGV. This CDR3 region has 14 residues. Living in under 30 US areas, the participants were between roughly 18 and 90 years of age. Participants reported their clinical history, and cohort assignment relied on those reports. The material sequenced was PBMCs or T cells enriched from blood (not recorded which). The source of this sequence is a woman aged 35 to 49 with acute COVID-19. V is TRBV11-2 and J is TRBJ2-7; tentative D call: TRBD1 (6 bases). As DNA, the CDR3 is TGTGCCAGCAGCTTAGTACAGGGCTGGCACGAGCAGTACTTC. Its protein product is CASSLVQGWHEQYF.